This T cell receptor beta chain is drawn from a study of regulatory T cells in long-lasting Graves disease. Study overall: It was over 5 years of antithyroid drugs, with positive TSH receptor antibodies, that meant persistent Graves' disease. Overall study findings and caveats: TCR diversity was lower in persistent than newly diagnosed Graves' disease. Favored usage of TRBV28, TRBJ1-2 and TRBJ2-5 was recorded in persistent disease. Sample size, which was small, may have reduced accuracy.

Arm-PCR with iRepertoire HTBI primers amplified the CDR3 regions for these TCR beta libraries. TCRdb independently ran MiXCR on the multiplex PCR reads; one entry per CDR3 protein. Of about half a million distinct CDR3 sequences in the sample, about 20% were seen once. This clonotype was found a few times. Its target is unknown. Time point specified: persistent/refractory GD, antithyroid drugs over 5 years with positive TRAb. The authors made the TCR library using RNA they extracted from PBMCs. Trimming stripped 7 bases from V and 6 bases from J, with 18 bases between. The length of the CDR3 is 15 residues. Germline V gene sequence: CDR1 MNHNS, CDR2 SASEGT.

This chain joins TRBV6-1 and TRBJ2-2; unclear D gene. This clonotype was obtained from a female donor with Graves disease. The specimen comprised peripheral blood mononuclear cells (PBMCs), sampled when the disease was refractory, from a patient treated with antithyroid drugs. The CDR3: CASTLDTGSAGELFF. CDR3 sequence (DNA): TGTGCCAGCACCTTAGACACGGGTTCCGCCGGGGAGCTGTTTTTT.